Listed here is a single TCR beta chain. The protocol was immunoSEQ multiplex PCR, while the TCRdb copy is restricted to in-frame clones and leaves out a portion. The sample has over 70,000 clones; approximately 97% are singletons. Trimming took 3 bases from V and 5 from J; bases not matched to a gene: 9. Germline assignment: CDR1 SGDLS and CDR2 YYNGEE. This CDR3 has 15 amino acids. These data come from a study of technical replicates of blood from four donors. The specimen sequenced was T cells isolated from PBMCs. The clonotype comes from a human donor in good health. The chain is built from TRBV9 and TRBJ1-1; 8 bases line up with TRBD1. The CDR3 nucleotides are TGTGCCAGCAGCGCCTACCAGGGGGCGCAGACTGAAGCTTTCTTT. Translated, it gives CASSAYQGAQTEAFF.